These 6 T cell receptor beta chains came from one sample sequenced in a study of blood T cell repertoires in COVID-19. Here immunoSEQ multiplex PCR was the method, and the copy in TCRdb shows in-frame clones only, minus some. The sample carries under 300,000 clones, roughly 90% recorded once. What was sequenced was PBMCs or T cells enriched from blood (not recorded which). Receptor source: a woman between 50 and 59 years old who had recovered from COVID-19.

This chain joins TRBV10-1 and TRBJ1-1, with 11 bases matching TRBD1. Germline V gene lookup returns CDR1 WNHNN and CDR2 SYGVQD (reference sequence). Unmatched junction bases numbered 6, after V lost 2 bases and J lost 1 base. This CDR3 is 17 amino acids long. The CDR3 coding sequence is TGCGCCAGCAGTGAGAACCCGGGACAGGGGGAGAACACTGAAGCTTTCTTT. Amino acid sequence: CASSENPGQGENTEAFF.

J is TRBJ2-2 and V is TRBV12-3 or TRBV12-4; 9 nucleotides match TRBD1. The CDR3 length is 13 residues. Trimming removed 8 bases from V and 6 bases from J; junction bases left unmatched: 4. The CDR3 spells CASGTGTPGELFF. The CDR3 region has the DNA TGTGCCAGCGGGACAGGGACCCCCGGGGAGCTGTTTTTT.

The V call is TRBV9, the J call TRBJ2-2, with 10 bases identical to TRBD2. Germline CDR1 and CDR2: SGDLS and YYNGEE. Unmatched junction bases numbered 4, after V lost 9 bases and J lost 5 bases. The CDR3 has 13 amino acids. The CDR3: CATKREGTGELFF. The CDR3 coding sequence is TGTGCCACCAAGCGGGAGGGGACCGGGGAGCTGTTTTTT.

Worth noting for this clone: Additional DNA sequences in this sample encode the identical CDR3. The genes are TRBV5-1 and TRBJ2-3; TRBD2 matches 11 bases. Germline V gene lookup returns CDR1 SGHRS and CDR2 YFSETQ. This CDR3 comprises 16 residues. V shed 4 bases and J 0 bases; nucleotides not matched to a gene: 4. The CDR3 region is CASSPRLAGSTDTQYF. In DNA form, the CDR3 reads TGCGCCAGCAGCCCGAGACTAGCGGGAAGCACAGATACGCAGTATTTT.

The chain is built from TRBV3-1 (or the pseudogene TRBV3-2) and TRBJ2-5, with 7 bases aligning to TRBD1. Losses at the gene ends were 0 bases for V and 5 bases for J; bases not matched to a gene: 6. Germline lookup yields CDR1 LGHDT and CDR2 YNNKEL (reference sequence). CDR3 length: 15 amino acids. The CDR3 is CASSQDLSRGETQYF. The CDR3 DNA reads as TGTGCCAGCAGCCAAGATCTCAGCAGGGGGGAGACCCAGTACTTC.

As DNA, the CDR3 is TGTGCCAGCAGCTTAGCGTCTAGCGGGGGACTAGCGGAAGAGCAGTACTTC. Translation: CASSLASSGGLAEEQYF. The chain links TRBV7-2 to TRBJ2-7; TRBD2 matches 11 bases. The CDR3 totals 17 residues. Germline values: CDR1 SGHTA, CDR2 FQGNSA. Trimming at V came to 0 bases and at J to 7 bases, leaving 11 bases not matched to a gene.